This T cell receptor (beta chain) appears in the sequencing data of a study of shared clonotypes between healthy human individuals. V lost 5 bases to trimming and J lost 3 bases, with 8 bases between them. CDR1 is MNHNS and CDR2 is SASEGT in the germline V gene. This CDR3 spans 12 amino acids. Only in-frame clones appear in the TCRdb table, and some are missing; sequencing was by immunoSEQ multiplex PCR. The sample holds 500,000 to 650,000 clones, around three quarters seen once. This TCR was sampled from a middle-aged woman in good health. Some clones in this sample may be carry-over from other donors' samples. The material sequenced was PBMCs. The gene calls are TRBV6-1 and TRBJ2-7; D is uncertain. CDR3 residues: CASSLYSYEQYF. The CDR3 DNA sequence: TGTGCCAGCAGTCTTTACAGCTACGAGCAGTACTTC.